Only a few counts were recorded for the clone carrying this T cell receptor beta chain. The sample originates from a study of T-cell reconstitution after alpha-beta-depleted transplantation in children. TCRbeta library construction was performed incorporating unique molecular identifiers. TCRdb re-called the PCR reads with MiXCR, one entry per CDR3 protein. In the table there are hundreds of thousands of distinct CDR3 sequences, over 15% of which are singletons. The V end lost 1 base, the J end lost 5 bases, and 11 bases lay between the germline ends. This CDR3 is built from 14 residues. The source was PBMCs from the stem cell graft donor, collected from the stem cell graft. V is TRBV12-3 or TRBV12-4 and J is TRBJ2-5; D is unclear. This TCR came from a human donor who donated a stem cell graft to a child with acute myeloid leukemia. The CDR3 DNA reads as TGTGCCAGCAGTTTAGTTTACAGCCAGGAGACCCAGTACTTC. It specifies CASSLVYSQETQYF.